A selection of T cell receptor beta chains follows, all from one sample in a study of cytomegalovirus exposure and HLA in healthy donors. Sequenced by immunoSEQ multiplex PCR; TCRdb stores in-frame clones only, minus some. Of some 74,000 clones listed, 66% are singletons. The source material was PBMCs. These TCRs come from a man in his forties in good health and CMV-seropositive. CDR3s leave out the opening cysteine and the closing phenylalanine or tryptophan.

V gene | CDR3 protein
TRBV4-1 | ASSQLQGALFEQY
TRBV7-9 | ASSLTEAQY
TRBV6-1 | ASSEVQGDEQY
TRBV6-6 | ASSSPRTPYEQY
TRBV5-1 | ASRWTGEDNEQF
TRBV28 | ASRSGRNKAHYGYT
TRBV7-9 | ATSGRTDSYEQY
TRBV7-9 | ASSSERTAYNEQF
TRBV19 | ASSGLAVNQETQY
TRBV7-9 | ASSFGQGNTEAF
TRBV7-9 | ASSLGAGGSETQY